This TCR beta chain was identified in a study of Graves' ophthalmopathy and Graves' hyperthyroidism. Germline-derived CDR1 and CDR2 are SNHLY and FYNNEI. The CDR3 is 15 amino acids. RNA transcripts were the template, and TCR beta CDR3 regions were amplified from them. After a first-round RT-PCR with HTBI primers, a second-round multiplex PCR was run. MiXCR, applied by TCRdb to the multiplex PCR reads, yields one record per CDR3 protein. The sample records some 1.1 million distinct CDR3 sequences, around a third being singletons. This clonotype was seen many times. The junction departs from the called germline gene at one end, perhaps through a read error.

The chain uses TRBV2 and TRBJ2-7; 8 nucleotides match TRBD1. The TCR sequence derives from an adult man with Graves' hyperthyroidism. The specimen sequenced was peripheral blood or thyroid tissue (not recorded which). The CDR3 DNA is TGTGCCAGCAGCGAAGACGGACAGGGCATCCACGAGCAGTACTTC. As protein: CASSEDGQGIHEQYF.